The 6 T cell receptor beta chains given below trace back to one sample, sequenced in a study of tissue T cells after allogeneic stem cell transplantation. Repertoires were generated with immunoSEQ multiplex PCR, while TCRdb's copy carries only in-frame clones and drops some. The sample includes 9,500 to 15,000 clones, approximately 63% of them seen just once. Source: tissue from the right colon, taken at autopsy. The receptors shown here come from a woman between 18 and 55 years old with breast cancer.

This clone was counted once. The chain combines TRBV11-2 with TRBJ2-1; D might be TRBD2 (6 bases). The CDR3 totals 12 residues. Germline V lookup: CDR1 SGHAT, CDR2 FQNNGV. V lost 5 bases and J lost 8, with 10 bases in between. This chain's CDR3 is CASSPWGDEQFF. CDR3 DNA: TGTGCCAGCAGCCCCTGGGGGGATGAGCAGTTCTTC.

The rearrangement links TRBV6-4 to TRBJ2-3; no definite D call. CDR3 size: 14 residues. Between the trimmed V and J ends, which lost 2 bases and 4 bases, there was a span of 10 bases. Germline values: CDR1 MRHNA, CDR2 SNTAGT. For the CDR3, the DNA is TGTGCCAGCAGTGACCTGGAAGGCTCAGATACGCAGTATTTT. Translated, it gives CASSDLEGSDTQYF.

The chain couples TRBV5-1 to TRBJ2-5; 13 nucleotides match TRBD2. The V and J ends lost 0 bases and 5 bases, in that order; junction bases with no gene match: 7. The CDR3 totals 17 residues. Per the germline V gene, CDR1 is SGHRS and CDR2 is YFSETQ. CDR3 nucleotides: TGCGCCAGCAGCTTGGGGACTAGCGGGAGTTTTGGGGAGACCCAGTACTTC. Translated: CASSLGTSGSFGETQYF.

This rearrangement joins TRBV5-4 to TRBJ2-3; 7 bases agree with TRBD2. Looked up from germline, CDR1 is SGHNT and CDR2 is YYREEE (reference sequence). The CDR3 length is 15 residues. The ends lost 4 bases at V and 2 bases at J; junction bases unmatched: 7. DNA for the CDR3: TGTGCCAGCAGCCCGGGGGGTTGGGTCACAGATACGCAGTATTTT. Translated: CASSPGGWVTDTQYF.

This clone has only a few counts. The chain carries TRBV28 and TRBJ2-7; possible D gene TRBD2, 7 bases. The V and J ends lost 2 bases and 6 bases respectively, with 23 bases between them. The CDR3 loop spans 17 amino acids. Per germline, CDR1 MDHEN and CDR2 SYDVKM. The CDR3 spells CASSLRLGGHELTEQYF. The CDR3 bases are TGTGCCAGCAGTTTACGCCTGGGGGGGCATGAACTCACCGAGCAGTACTTC.

CDR3 DNA: TGTGCCAGCAGCTTATACGCGGGGACAGGGTATGGCTACACCTTC. Amino acid sequence: CASSLYAGTGYGYTF. This sequence joins TRBV7-2 and TRBJ1-2, with 9 bases fitting TRBD1. The ends lost 2 bases at V and 5 bases at J; junction bases unmatched: 6. This CDR3 has 15 amino acids. Germline V lookup: CDR1 SGHTA, CDR2 FQGNSA.